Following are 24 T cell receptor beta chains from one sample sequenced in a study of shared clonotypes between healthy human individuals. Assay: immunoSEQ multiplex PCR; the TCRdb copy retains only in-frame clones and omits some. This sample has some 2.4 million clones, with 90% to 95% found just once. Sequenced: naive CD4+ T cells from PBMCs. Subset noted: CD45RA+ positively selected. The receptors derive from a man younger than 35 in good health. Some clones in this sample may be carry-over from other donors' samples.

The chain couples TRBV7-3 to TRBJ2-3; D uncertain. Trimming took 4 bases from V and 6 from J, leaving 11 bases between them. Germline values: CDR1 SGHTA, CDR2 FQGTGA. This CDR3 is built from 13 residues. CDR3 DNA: TGTGCCAGCAGCTCCCCCTCGGGTGATACGCAGTATTTT. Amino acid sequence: CASSSPSGDTQYF.

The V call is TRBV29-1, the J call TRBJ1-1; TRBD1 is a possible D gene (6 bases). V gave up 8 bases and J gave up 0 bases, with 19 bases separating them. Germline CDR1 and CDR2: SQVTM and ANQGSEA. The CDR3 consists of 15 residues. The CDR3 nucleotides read TGCAGCATTGTACCGGGGGCGAACATGAACACTGAAGCTTTCTTT. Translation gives CSIVPGANMNTEAFF.

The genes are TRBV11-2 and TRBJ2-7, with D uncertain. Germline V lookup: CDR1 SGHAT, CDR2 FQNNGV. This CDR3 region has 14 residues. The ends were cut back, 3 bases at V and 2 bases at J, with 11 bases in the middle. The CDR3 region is CASSFFRTTYEQYF. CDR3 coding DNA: TGTGCCAGCAGCTTTTTTCGCACTACCTACGAGCAGTACTTC.

The CDR3 here is CASSPSRGRYTEAFF. CDR3 in DNA: TGTGCCAGCTCACCCTCCAGGGGGCGGTACACTGAAGCTTTCTTT. The V call is TRBV18, the J call TRBJ1-1; the match to TRBD1 covers 8 bases. The germline V gene encodes CDR1 KGHSH and CDR2 LQKENI. The CDR3 loop spans 15 amino acids. V trimming: 3 bases; J trimming: 3 bases; junction bases outside the gene matches: 6.

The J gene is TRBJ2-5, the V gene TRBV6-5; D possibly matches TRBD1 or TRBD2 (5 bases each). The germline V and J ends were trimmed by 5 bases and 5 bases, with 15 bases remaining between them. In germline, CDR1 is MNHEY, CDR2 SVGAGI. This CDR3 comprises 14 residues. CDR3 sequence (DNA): TGTGCCAGCAGTACGAACAGGAGGTCGGAGACCCAGTACTTC. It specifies CASSTNRRSETQYF.

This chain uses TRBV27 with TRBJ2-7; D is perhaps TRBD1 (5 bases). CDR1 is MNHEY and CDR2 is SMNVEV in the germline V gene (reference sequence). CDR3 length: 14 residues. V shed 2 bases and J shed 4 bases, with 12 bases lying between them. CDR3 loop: CASSLSGAFYEQYF. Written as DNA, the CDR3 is TGTGCCAGCAGTTTAAGTGGGGCTTTTTACGAGCAGTACTTC.

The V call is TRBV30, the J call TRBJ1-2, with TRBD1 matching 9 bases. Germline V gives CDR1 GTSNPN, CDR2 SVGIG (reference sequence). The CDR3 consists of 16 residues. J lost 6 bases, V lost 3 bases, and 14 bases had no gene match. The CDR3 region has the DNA TGTGCCTGGAGCCCACGATGGGGGACAGGGTTTCATGGCTACACCTTC. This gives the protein CAWSPRWGTGFHGYTF.

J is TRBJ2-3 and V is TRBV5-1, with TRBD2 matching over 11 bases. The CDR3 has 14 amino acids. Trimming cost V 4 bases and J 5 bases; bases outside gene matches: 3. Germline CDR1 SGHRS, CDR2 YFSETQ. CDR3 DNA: TGCGCCAGCAGCCTAGCGGGAGGCAAAGATACGCAGTATTTT. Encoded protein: CASSLAGGKDTQYF.

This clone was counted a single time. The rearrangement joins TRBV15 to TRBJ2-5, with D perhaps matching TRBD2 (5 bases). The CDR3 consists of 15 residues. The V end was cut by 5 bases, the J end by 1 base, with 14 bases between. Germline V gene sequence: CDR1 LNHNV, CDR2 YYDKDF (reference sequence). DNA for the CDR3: TGTGCCACCAGCCCCCGGGCCGGGATCCAAGAGACCCAGTACTTC. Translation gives CATSPRAGIQETQYF.

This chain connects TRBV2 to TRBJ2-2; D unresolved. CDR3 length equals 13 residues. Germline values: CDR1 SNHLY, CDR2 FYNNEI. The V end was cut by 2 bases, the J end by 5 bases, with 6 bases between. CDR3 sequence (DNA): TGTGCCAGCAGTGAACTGGGGACCGGGGAGCTGTTTTTT. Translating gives CASSELGTGELFF.

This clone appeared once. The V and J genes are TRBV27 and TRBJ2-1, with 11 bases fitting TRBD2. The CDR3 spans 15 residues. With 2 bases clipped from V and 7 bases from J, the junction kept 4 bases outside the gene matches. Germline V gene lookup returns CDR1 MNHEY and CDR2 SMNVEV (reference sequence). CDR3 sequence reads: CASSLRLAGWNEQFF. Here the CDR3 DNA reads TGTGCCAGCAGTTTACGACTAGCGGGATGGAATGAGCAGTTCTTC.

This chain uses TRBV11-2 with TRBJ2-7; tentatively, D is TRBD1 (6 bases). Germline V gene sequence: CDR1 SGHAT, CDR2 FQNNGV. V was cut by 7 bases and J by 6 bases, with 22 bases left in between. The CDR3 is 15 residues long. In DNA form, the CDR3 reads TGTGCCAGCAACAGGGCGGCGGGCCCAGAACTCGAGCAGTACTTC. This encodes CASNRAAGPELEQYF.

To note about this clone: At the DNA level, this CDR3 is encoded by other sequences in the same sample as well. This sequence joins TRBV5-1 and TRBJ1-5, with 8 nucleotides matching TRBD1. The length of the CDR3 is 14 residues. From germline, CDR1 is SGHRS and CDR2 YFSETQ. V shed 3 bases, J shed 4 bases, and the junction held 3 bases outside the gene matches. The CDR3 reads CASSSGTGNQPQHF. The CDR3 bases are TGCGCCAGCAGCTCCGGGACAGGTAATCAGCCCCAGCATTTT.

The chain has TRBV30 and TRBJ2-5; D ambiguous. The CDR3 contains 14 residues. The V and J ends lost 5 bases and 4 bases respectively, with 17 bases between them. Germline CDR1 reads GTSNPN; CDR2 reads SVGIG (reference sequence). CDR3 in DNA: TGTGCCTGGCGACCCCCGACCGTGGGAGAGACCCAGTACTTC. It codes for CAWRPPTVGETQYF.

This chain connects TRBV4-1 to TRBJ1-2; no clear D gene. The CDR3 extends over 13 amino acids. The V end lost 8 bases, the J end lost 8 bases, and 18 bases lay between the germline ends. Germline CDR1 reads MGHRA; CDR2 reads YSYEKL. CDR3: CASLGTASMGYTF. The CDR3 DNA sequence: TGCGCCAGCCTTGGTACTGCTTCAATGGGCTACACCTTC.

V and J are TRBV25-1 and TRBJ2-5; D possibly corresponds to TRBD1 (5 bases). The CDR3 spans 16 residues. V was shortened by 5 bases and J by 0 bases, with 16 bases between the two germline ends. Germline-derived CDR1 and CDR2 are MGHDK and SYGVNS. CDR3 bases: TGTGCCAGCAGTAAGCAGAGACAGAGCTACCAAGAGACCCAGTACTTC. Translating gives CASSKQRQSYQETQYF.

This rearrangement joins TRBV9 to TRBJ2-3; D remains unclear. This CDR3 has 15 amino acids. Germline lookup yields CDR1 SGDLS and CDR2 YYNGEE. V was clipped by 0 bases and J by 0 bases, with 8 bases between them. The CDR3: CASSVASRSTDTQYF. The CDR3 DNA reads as TGTGCCAGCAGCGTAGCCTCTCGAAGCACAGATACGCAGTATTTT.

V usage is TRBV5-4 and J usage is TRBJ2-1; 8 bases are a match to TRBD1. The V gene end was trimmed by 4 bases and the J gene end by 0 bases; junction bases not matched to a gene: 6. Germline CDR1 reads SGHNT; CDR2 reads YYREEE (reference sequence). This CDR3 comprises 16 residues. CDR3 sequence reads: CASSTRQGISYNEQFF. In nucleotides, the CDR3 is TGTGCCAGCAGCACCCGACAGGGGATCTCCTACAATGAGCAGTTCTTC.

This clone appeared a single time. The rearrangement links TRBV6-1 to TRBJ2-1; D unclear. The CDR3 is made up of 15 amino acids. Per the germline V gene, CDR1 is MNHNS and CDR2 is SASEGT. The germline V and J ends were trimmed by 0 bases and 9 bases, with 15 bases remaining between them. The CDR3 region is CASSEALFGITEQFF. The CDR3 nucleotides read TGTGCCAGCAGTGAAGCGCTTTTCGGCATCACTGAGCAGTTCTTC.

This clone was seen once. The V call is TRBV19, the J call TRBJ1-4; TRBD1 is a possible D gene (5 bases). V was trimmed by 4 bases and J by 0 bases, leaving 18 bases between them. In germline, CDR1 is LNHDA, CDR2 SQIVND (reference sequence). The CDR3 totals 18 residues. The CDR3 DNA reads TGTGCCAGTAGTAGAGGGACTCTACCGTCTTCAACTAATGAAAAACTGTTTTTT. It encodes CASSRGTLPSSTNEKLFF.

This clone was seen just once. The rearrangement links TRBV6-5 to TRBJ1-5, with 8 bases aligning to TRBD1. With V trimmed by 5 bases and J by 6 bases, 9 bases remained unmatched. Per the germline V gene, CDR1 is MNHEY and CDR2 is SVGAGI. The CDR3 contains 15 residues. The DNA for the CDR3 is TGTGCCAGCAGTCCATCAGGACAGGGTATTCAGCCCCAGCATTTT. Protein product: CASSPSGQGIQPQHF.

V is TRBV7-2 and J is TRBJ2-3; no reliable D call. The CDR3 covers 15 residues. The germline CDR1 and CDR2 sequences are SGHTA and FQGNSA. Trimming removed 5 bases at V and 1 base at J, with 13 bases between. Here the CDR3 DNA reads TGTGCCAGCAGCCACCGGACGAGCGGCACAGATACGCAGTATTTT. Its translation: CASSHRTSGTDTQYF.

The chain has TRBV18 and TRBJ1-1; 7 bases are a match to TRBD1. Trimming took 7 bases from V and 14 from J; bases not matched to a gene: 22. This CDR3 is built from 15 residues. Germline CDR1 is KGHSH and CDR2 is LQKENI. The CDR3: CASLLNRGTAEISFF. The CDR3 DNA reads TGTGCCAGCTTACTAAACCGAGGGACAGCCGAGATTTCGTTCTTT.

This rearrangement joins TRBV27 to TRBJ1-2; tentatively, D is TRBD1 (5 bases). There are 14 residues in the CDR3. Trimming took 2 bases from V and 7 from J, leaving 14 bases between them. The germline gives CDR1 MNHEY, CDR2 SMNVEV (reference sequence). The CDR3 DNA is TGTGCCAGCAGTTTAAATGCTGGACACGCTGGCTACACCTTC. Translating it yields CASSLNAGHAGYTF.